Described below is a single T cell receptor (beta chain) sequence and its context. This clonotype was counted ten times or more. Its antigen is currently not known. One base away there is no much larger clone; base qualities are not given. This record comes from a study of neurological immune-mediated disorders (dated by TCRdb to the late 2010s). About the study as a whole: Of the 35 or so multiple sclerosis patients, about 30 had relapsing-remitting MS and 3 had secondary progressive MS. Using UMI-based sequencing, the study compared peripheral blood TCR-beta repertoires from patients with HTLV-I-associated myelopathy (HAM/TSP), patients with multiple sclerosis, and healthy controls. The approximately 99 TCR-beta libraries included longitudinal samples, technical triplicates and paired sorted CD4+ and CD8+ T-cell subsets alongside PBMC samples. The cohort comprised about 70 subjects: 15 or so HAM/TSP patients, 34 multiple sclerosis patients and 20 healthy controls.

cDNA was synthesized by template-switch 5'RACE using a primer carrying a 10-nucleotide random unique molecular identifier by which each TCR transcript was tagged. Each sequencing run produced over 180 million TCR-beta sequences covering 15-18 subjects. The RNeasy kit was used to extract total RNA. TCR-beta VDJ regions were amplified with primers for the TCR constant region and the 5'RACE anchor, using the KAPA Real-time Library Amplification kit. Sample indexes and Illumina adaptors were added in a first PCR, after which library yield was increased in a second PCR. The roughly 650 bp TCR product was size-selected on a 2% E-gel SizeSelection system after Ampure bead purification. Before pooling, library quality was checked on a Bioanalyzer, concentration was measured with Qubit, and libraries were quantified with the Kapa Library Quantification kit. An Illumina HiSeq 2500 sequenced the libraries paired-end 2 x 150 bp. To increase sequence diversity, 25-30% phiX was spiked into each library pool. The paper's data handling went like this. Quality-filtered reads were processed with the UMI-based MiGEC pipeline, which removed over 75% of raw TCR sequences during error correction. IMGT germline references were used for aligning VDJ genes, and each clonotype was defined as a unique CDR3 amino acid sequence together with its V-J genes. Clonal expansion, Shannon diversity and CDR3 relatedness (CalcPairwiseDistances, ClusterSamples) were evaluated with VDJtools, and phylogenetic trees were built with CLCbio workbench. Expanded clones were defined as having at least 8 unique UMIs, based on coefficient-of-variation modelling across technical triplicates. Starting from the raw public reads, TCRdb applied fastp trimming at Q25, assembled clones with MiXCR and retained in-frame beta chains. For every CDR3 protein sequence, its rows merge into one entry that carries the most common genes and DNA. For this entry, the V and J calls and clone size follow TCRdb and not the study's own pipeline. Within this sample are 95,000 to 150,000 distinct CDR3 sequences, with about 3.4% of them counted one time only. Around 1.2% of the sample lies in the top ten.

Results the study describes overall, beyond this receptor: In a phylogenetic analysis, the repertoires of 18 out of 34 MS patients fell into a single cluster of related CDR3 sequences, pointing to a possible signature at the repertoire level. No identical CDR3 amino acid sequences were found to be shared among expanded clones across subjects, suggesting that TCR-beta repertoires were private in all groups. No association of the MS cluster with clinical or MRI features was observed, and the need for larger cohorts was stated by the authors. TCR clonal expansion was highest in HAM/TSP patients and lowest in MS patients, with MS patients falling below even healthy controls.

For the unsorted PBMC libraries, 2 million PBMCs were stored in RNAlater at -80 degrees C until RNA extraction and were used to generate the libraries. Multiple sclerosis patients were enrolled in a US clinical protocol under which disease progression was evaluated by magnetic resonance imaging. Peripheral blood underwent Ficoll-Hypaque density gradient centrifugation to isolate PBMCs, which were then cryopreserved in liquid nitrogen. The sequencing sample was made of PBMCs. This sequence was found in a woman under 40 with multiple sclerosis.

CDR3 reads: CASSGAAGSSYEQYF. The DNA sequence is TGTGCCAGCTCGGGGGCAGCCGGTAGCTCCTACGAGCAGTACTTC. In this chain, TRBV12-3 or TRBV12-4 is recombined with TRBJ2-7; the D gene is possibly TRBD1 or TRBD2, each agreeing over 6 bases. The cysteine opens and the phenylalanine closes a CDR3 of 15 amino acids. The only DNA kept is the CDR3, 45 bases in frame from the first base. A distance of 17 bases separates the germline ends of V and J, which lose 8 bases and 0 bases respectively.